A selection of T cell receptor beta chains follows, all from one sample in a study of cytomegalovirus exposure and HLA in healthy donors. The protocol was immunoSEQ multiplex PCR, while the TCRdb copy is restricted to in-frame clones and leaves out a portion. This table has about 150,000 clones, 65% to 70% appearing once. Sequenced sample: PBMCs. The source is a man under 40 in good health and CMV-seropositive. The CDR3 runs from the conserved cysteine through the conserved F or W. The D gene is left open where the match is weak. Rows give clone size only sometimes, using once, few, many, or a class for an expanded clone.

DNA	CDR3	size	V	D	J
TGCGCCAGCAGCTACACAGGGGTTAACACTGAAGCTTTCTTT	CASSYTGVNTEAFF	-	TRBV5-1	TRBD1	TRBJ1-1
TGTGCCAGCAGCTTAGTGACAGGAACGAATGAAAAACTGTTTTTT	CASSLVTGTNEKLFF	-	TRBV11-3	-	TRBJ1-4
TGTGCCAGCAGTTGGGGGACTAGCGGGACGGCGTCAGATACGCAGTATTTT	CASSWGTSGTASDTQYF	-	TRBV27	TRBD2	TRBJ2-3
TGTGCCAGCAGCTTAGGGACAGCAACCCAAGAGACCCAGTACTTC	CASSLGTATQETQYF	-	TRBV13	-	TRBJ2-5
TGTGCCAGCAGGCGACTCACTAGCGGGAGGGCCGAGTTCTTC	CASRRLTSGRAEFF	-	TRBV7-2	TRBD2	TRBJ2-1
TGTGCCAGCAGTTTTGGGGAACTAGCGTATTACAATGAGCAGTTCTTC	CASSFGELAYYNEQFF	-	TRBV27	TRBD2	TRBJ2-1
TGTGCCAGCAGCCCGAGGGACGTTCCCGGGACAGGGCTCTACGAGCAGTACTTC	CASSPRDVPGTGLYEQYF	few	TRBV7-8	TRBD1	TRBJ2-7
TGTGCCAGCAGCGGAACAGGGGGCGGCAATCAGCCCCAGCATTTT	CASSGTGGGNQPQHF	once	TRBV11-2	TRBD1	TRBJ1-5
TGTGCCAGCAGCCAAGGGACAGTTCGCTCACCCCTCCACTTT	CASSQGTVRSPLHF	-	TRBV14	-	TRBJ1-6
TGTGCCAGCAGCTTAAGAGGGGGTAATGAGCAGTTCTTC	CASSLRGGNEQFF	-	TRBV11-3	-	TRBJ2-1
TGTGCCAGCAGCCCCCCTAGGCTCGGCGAGCAGTACTTC	CASSPPRLGEQYF	-	TRBV11-2	-	TRBJ2-7
TGTGCCAGCAGCCCAGCAGGGGGTCCTGGAAACACCATATATTTT	CASSPAGGPGNTIYF	-	TRBV7-3	TRBD1	TRBJ1-3
TGTGCCAGCAGGGTCAGGGGGACTCTCTCCTACAATGAGCAGTTCTTC	CASRVRGTLSYNEQFF	once	TRBV27	-	TRBJ2-1
TGTGCCAGCAGCTTAGGGTCAGCGGGAGGGAGATACGAGCAGTACTTC	CASSLGSAGGRYEQYF	few	TRBV7-8	TRBD2	TRBJ2-7
TGTGCCTGGAGTGTTGACGGGAATGAGCAGTTCTTC	CAWSVDGNEQFF	-	TRBV30	-	TRBJ2-1
TGTGCCAGCAGAGTGAGCGGGAGCACAGATACGCAGTATTTT	CASRVSGSTDTQYF	-	TRBV6-6	-	TRBJ2-3
TGTGCCAGCAGTGATTATCCCTTTAGCGGGACCACACAGGCAGATACGCAGTATTTT	CASSDYPFSGTTQADTQYF	few	TRBV6-4	TRBD2	TRBJ2-3
TGTGCCAGCAGTTTATCGTCGGGGGGGGAGACCCAGTACTTC	CASSLSSGGETQYF	once	TRBV27	TRBD2	TRBJ2-5
TGTGCCAGCAGCTTGGCAGGGATAGGCAATCAGCCCCAGCATTTT	CASSLAGIGNQPQHF	-	TRBV5-6	-	TRBJ1-5
TGTGCCAGTATCGGGGGAGGGAGGACTGAAGCTTTCTTT	CASIGGGRTEAFF	-	TRBV19	-	TRBJ1-1
TGCGCCAGCAGTGAGTCTATATGGGGCTCTGGCTACACCTTC	CASSESIWGSGYTF	few	TRBV10-2	-	TRBJ1-2
TGTGCCATCGCAGGGAACACTGAAGCTTTCTTT	CAIAGNTEAFF	-	TRBV10-3	-	TRBJ1-1
TGTGCCAGTAGGAACGACAGGGGGGCCTACAATGAGCAGTTCTTC	CASRNDRGAYNEQFF	-	TRBV19	TRBD1	TRBJ2-1
TGTGCCAGCGGCTGGACAGGGACGAACACTGAAGCTTTCTTT	CASGWTGTNTEAFF	few	TRBV27	TRBD1	TRBJ1-1
TGTGCCAGCAGTTTTCAAGGGAGCTCCTACGAGCAGTACTTC	CASSFQGSSYEQYF	-	TRBV27	-	TRBJ2-7
TGTGCCAGTAGTATGGACTTTGTGGTCCAGCCCCAGCATTTT	CASSMDFVVQPQHF	-	TRBV19	-	TRBJ1-5
TGTGCCAGCAGCTTCCCCGGACAGTCTACGGACACTGAAGCTTTCTTT	CASSFPGQSTDTEAFF	-	TRBV7-6	-	TRBJ1-1
TGTGCCAGCAGCCTCCGGGGGTTTGACCACAATGAGCAGTTCTTC	CASSLRGFDHNEQFF	-	TRBV27	-	TRBJ2-1
TGTGCCAGCTCACCAAGAAATTCGGAGGGTAACTCCTACGAGCAGTACTTC	CASSPRNSEGNSYEQYF	-	TRBV18	-	TRBJ2-7
TGTGCCACCGATCAGAGGGAGCTGTTTTTT	CATDQRELFF	-	TRBV6-1	-	TRBJ2-2
TGTGCCAGTAGGGACAGGGGTGGAAGCGGCTACACCTTC	CASRDRGGSGYTF	few	TRBV19	TRBD1	TRBJ1-2
TGCGCCAGCGCCGGTAACACTGAAGCTTTCTTT	CASAGNTEAFF	-	TRBV5-1	-	TRBJ1-1
TGTGCCAGCAAAATCGGGGAAAGCACAGATACGCAGTATTTT	CASKIGESTDTQYF	few	TRBV6-5	-	TRBJ2-3
TGCGCCAGCATCCTCCCACAGGGCTCGTCGGACTATGGCTACACCTTC	CASILPQGSSDYGYTF	-	TRBV5-1	-	TRBJ1-2
TGTGCCAGCAGCACACCGGGGACAGGGGTACCTGGGGCCAACGTCCTGACTTTC	CASSTPGTGVPGANVLTF	-	TRBV7-3	TRBD1	TRBJ2-6
TGTGCCAGCAGCCCCGGGACAGCCACCGACTATGGCTACACCTTC	CASSPGTATDYGYTF	-	TRBV5-4	TRBD1	TRBJ1-2
TGTGCCAGCAGCAAAGAGGAGACAGGGGTTTACGAGCAGTACTTC	CASSKEETGVYEQYF	-	TRBV21-1	-	TRBJ2-7
TGTGCCAGCAGCGCCCGGATAGCAAACTATGGCTACACCTTC	CASSARIANYGYTF	-	TRBV9	-	TRBJ1-2
TGTGCCAGCAGCTCCGGGACTAGCGGGTACAATGAGCAGTTCTTC	CASSSGTSGYNEQFF	few	TRBV7-9	TRBD2	TRBJ2-1
TGTGCCAGCAGTCTAGACAGGCCAACCTACGAGCAGTACTTC	CASSLDRPTYEQYF	-	TRBV28	-	TRBJ2-7
TGTGCCAGCACTGGTCCGCCTGGAGGCATGAACACTGAAGCTTTCTTT	CASTGPPGGMNTEAFF	-	TRBV28	-	TRBJ1-1
TGTGCCAGCAGCCTTCGTCCGGGGGGCACAGATACGCAGTATTTT	CASSLRPGGTDTQYF	few	TRBV11-3	-	TRBJ2-3